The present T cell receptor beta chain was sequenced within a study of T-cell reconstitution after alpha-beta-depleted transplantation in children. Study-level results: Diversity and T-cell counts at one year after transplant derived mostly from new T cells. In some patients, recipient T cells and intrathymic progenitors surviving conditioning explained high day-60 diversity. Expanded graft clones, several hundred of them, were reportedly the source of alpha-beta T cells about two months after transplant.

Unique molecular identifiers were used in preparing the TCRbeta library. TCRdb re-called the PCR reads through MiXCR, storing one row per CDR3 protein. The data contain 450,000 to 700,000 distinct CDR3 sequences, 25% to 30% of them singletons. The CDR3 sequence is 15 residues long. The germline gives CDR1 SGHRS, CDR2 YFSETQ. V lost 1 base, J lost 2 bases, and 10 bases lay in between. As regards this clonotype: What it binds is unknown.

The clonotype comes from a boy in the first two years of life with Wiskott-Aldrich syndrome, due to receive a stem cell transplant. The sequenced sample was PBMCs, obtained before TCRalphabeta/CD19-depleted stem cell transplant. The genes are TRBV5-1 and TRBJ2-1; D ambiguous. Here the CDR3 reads CASSLIGSPYNEQFF. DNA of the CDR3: TGCGCCAGCAGCTTGATTGGGTCCCCCTACAATGAGCAGTTCTTC.